Below are 4 T cell receptor beta chains sequenced from a single sample in a study of CD8 T cells in Susac syndrome. Random hexamers were used to reverse transcribe an amount of about 0.45 to 1 ug RNA. TCRdb reprocessed the immunoSEQ multiplex PCR reads with MiXCR, giving one entry per CDR3 protein. The sample contains 150,000 to 180,000 distinct CDR3 sequences, about 94% of which appear only once. Sequencing was performed on CD8+ T cells from PBMCs. The receptors here all came from a human donor with multiple sclerosis.

The rearrangement uses TRBV20-1 and TRBJ2-1; TRBD1 aligns across 7 bases. The CDR3 runs 15 residues. Germline-derived CDR1 and CDR2 are DFQATT and SNEGSKA (reference sequence). V was pared by 5 bases and J by 5 bases, with 12 bases of the junction left unmatched. CDR3 loop: CSALHLGTGDNEQFF. CDR3 nucleotides: TGCAGTGCTTTACACCTAGGTACAGGGGACAATGAGCAGTTCTTC.

This chain joins TRBV7-9 and TRBJ2-2; 12 nucleotides line up with TRBD2. Germline CDR1 is SEHNR and CDR2 is FQNEAQ (reference sequence). This CDR3 is built from 16 residues. With V trimmed by 5 bases and J by 3 bases, 4 bases remained unmatched. DNA for the CDR3: TGTGCCAGCAGCGGACTAGCGGGGACTTACACCGGGGAGCTGTTTTTT. This translates into CASSGLAGTYTGELFF. The whole variable domain, remainder taken from reference TRBV7-9 and TRBJ2-2, is DTGVSQNPRHKITKRGQNVTFRCDPISEHNRLYWYRQTLGQGPEFLTYFQNEAQLEKSRLLSDRFSAERPKGSFSTLEIQRTEQGDSAMYLCASSGLAGTYTGELFFGEGSRLTVL.

The V gene is TRBV28, the J gene TRBJ1-3; 9 positions agree with TRBD1. J lost 0 bases, V lost 5 bases, and 8 bases had no gene match. Germline V gene data show CDR1 as MDHEN and CDR2 as SYDVKM. The length of the CDR3 is 17 residues. CDR3 nucleotides: TGTGCCAGCAGTCACCGGGACAGGGTTATCTCTGGAAACACCATATATTTT. It is translated as CASSHRDRVISGNTIYF.

The V and J genes are TRBV7-6 and TRBJ2-5; 8 bases match TRBD1. V gave up 2 bases and J gave up 5 bases; unmatched junction bases: 7. This CDR3 comprises 15 residues. The germline gives CDR1 SGHVS, CDR2 FNYEAQ. For the CDR3, the DNA is TGTGCCAGCAGCTTATCGAGACAGGGGCGGGAGACCCAGTACTTC. Residues: CASSLSRQGRETQYF.